This TCR beta chain was identified during a study of T cell repertoires in cytomegalovirus infection. Each CDR3 protein is one row after TCRdb ran MiXCR on the reads. Of about 110,000 distinct CDR3 sequences detected, under 45% appear once; the ten largest clones hold around 74%. This clonotype was seen a handful of times. Its cognate antigen is unknown. Germline CDR1 reads LNHDA; CDR2 reads SQIVND (reference sequence). The V gene lost 2 bases and the J gene lost 4 bases, with 8 bases spanning the gap. The CDR3 consists of 13 residues. This chain joins TRBV19 and TRBJ1-1; D remains unclear. The input for sequencing was CD8+ T cells from cultured PBMCs, taken from culture after CMV antigen stimulation. This TCR was sampled from a human donor in good health (CMV status not recorded). Some clones in this sample may be carry-over from other donors' samples. The CDR3 protein is CASSIISGTEAFF. The CDR3 region has the DNA TGTGCCAGTAGTATAATCAGTGGCACTGAAGCTTTCTTT.